These T cell receptor beta chains were read from a single sample in a study of cytomegalovirus exposure and HLA in healthy donors. Sequencing used immunoSEQ multiplex PCR; TCRdb keeps in-frame clones, though not all of them. The sample includes 150,000 to 200,000 clones, about 87% seen only once; the top ten take roughly 1.8%. Sequenced material: PBMCs. Receptors originate from a woman aged 18-30 years in good health and CMV-seronegative. The CDR3 runs from the conserved cysteine through the conserved F or W. D genes are given only for firm matches. Only some rows state a clone size, as once, few, many or a class for expanded clones.

d_call j_call v_call clone_size cdr3_aa cdr3_nt
TRBD2 TRBJ2-5 TRBV27 NA CASSLLAGGGGETQYF TGTGCCAGCAGTTTATTGGCCGGGGGGGGCGGGGAGACCCAGTACTTC
NA TRBJ2-7 TRBV5-1 few CASSWSQGPADEQYF TGCGCCAGCAGCTGGTCACAGGGACCAGCCGACGAGCAGTACTTC
TRBD1 TRBJ2-7 TRBV7-2 NA CASSLRQGQAEQYF TGTGCCAGCAGCCTCCGACAGGGTCAAGCCGAGCAGTACTTC
TRBD1 TRBJ2-1 TRBV7-9 NA CASTVDRGDYNEQFF TGTGCCAGCACCGTGGACAGGGGAGACTACAATGAGCAGTTCTTC
NA TRBJ2-3 TRBV25-1 NA CASSDYSLDTQYF TGTGCCAGCAGTGATTACAGTCTAGATACGCAGTATTTT
NA TRBJ1-5 TRBV18 NA CASSPNYRASNQPQHF TGTGCCAGCTCACCAAACTACAGGGCTTCGAATCAGCCCCAGCATTTT
NA TRBJ1-1 TRBV28 NA CASILQGNTEAFF TGTGCCAGCATATTACAGGGAAACACTGAAGCTTTCTTT
NA TRBJ1-2 TRBV13 few CASSLAELDRKNGYTF TGTGCCAGCAGCCTGGCTGAACTCGACAGGAAGAATGGCTACACCTTC
TRBD1 TRBJ2-4 TRBV5-4 once CASSSRAGTGTLRGKNIQYF TGTGCCAGCAGCTCGAGGGCCGGGACAGGGACCCTACGGGGCAAAAACATTCAGTACTTC
TRBD1 TRBJ2-5 TRBV5-1 NA CASTAMTGVGETQYF TGCGCCAGCACCGCGATGACAGGGGTTGGAGAGACCCAGTACTTC
NA TRBJ1-5 TRBV11-2 NA CASSLADSSNQPQHF TGTGCCAGCAGCTTAGCAGACTCTAGCAATCAGCCCCAGCATTTT
NA TRBJ1-5 TRBV2 NA CASSENGRGDLGQPQHF TGTGCCAGCAGTGAAAATGGGAGGGGGGATCTCGGTCAGCCCCAGCATTTT
NA TRBJ1-2 TRBV19 NA CASRGAVNYGYTF TGTGCCAGTAGGGGGGCCGTTAACTATGGCTACACCTTC
TRBD2 TRBJ2-1 TRBV7-3 NA CASSYPGTSGFNEQFF TGTGCCAGCAGCTATCCCGGGACTAGCGGTTTCAATGAGCAGTTCTTC
TRBD1 TRBJ2-3 TRBV30 NA CAWTPTGSTDTQYF TGTGCCTGGACCCCGACAGGGAGCACAGATACGCAGTATTTT
NA TRBJ2-7 TRBV7-2 NA CASSFRALYEQYF TGTGCCAGCAGCTTCCGAGCGCTCTACGAGCAGTACTTC
TRBD1 TRBJ2-1 TRBV6-5 NA CASSYGGQGYEQFF TGTGCCAGCAGTTACGGAGGACAGGGGTATGAGCAGTTCTTC
TRBD2 TRBJ2-5 TRBV7-2 NA CATVGEGKETQYF TGTGCCACGGTGGGGGAGGGTAAAGAGACCCAGTACTTC
TRBD1 TRBJ1-1 TRBV5-1 NA CASSTGQGNLMNTEAFF TGCGCCAGCAGCACCGGACAGGGCAACCTCATGAACACTGAAGCTTTCTTT
TRBD2 TRBJ2-7 TRBV9 NA CASSVPKERETYEQYF TGTGCCAGCAGCGTCCCCAAAGAGCGGGAGACCTACGAGCAGTACTTC
NA TRBJ1-2 TRBV28 NA CASSLMSTYYGYTF TGTGCCAGCAGTTTAATGTCCACATACTATGGCTACACCTTC
TRBD1 TRBJ1-1 TRBV6-1 NA CASSGVGQGYGEAFF TGTGCCAGCAGTGGGGTTGGACAGGGTTATGGTGAAGCTTTCTTT
NA TRBJ2-1 TRBV6-1 NA CASSEAVGGLNEQFF TGTGCCAGCAGTGAAGCGGTGGGTGGACTAAATGAGCAGTTCTTC
NA TRBJ2-7 TRBV4-2 NA CASSQGRASLSYEQYF TGTGCCAGCAGCCAAGGACGGGCTAGCCTCTCCTACGAGCAGTACTTC
NA TRBJ1-1 TRBV5-1 NA CASSSGGSCEAFF TGCGCCAGCAGCTCGGGGGGTAGTTGTGAAGCTTTCTTT
NA TRBJ2-5 TRBV7-8 NA CASSLDSKHYGETQYF TGTGCCAGCAGCTTAGATAGCAAGCACTATGGCGAGACCCAGTACTTC
TRBD2 TRBJ2-3 TRBV7-2 NA CASSPTSGTDTQYF TGTGCCAGCAGCCCAACTAGCGGCACAGATACGCAGTATTTT